Below, 5 T cell receptor beta chains from the same sample are listed, as sequenced in a study of blood T cells in healthy people across ages. The use of a sample-barcoded 5' primer and a J-beta primer mix characterized a second PCR of about 7 to 12 cycles. TCRdb redid the calling of the 5' RACE reads with MiXCR, one entry per CDR3 protein. Of hundreds of thousands of distinct CDR3 sequences listed, roughly 20% were seen once; the top ten hold about 3.6%. The sample was blood. The receptors derive from a man in his 70s in good health.

V gene TRBV6-5 combines with J gene TRBJ2-7; D may be TRBD2 (6 bases). In germline, CDR1 is MNHEY, CDR2 SVGAGI. Trimming pared 3 bases from V and 7 bases from J, leaving 13 bases between. This CDR3 has 13 residues. The CDR3: CASSYRGSQEQYF. The CDR3 nucleotides are TGTGCCAGCAGTTATCGGGGGTCTCAAGAGCAGTACTTC.

This clonotype was counted between two and nine times. The V and J genes are TRBV29-1 and TRBJ1-4; D may be TRBD1 (6 bases). V lost 5 bases, J lost 5 bases, and 9 bases lay in between. Germline V gives CDR1 SQVTM, CDR2 ANQGSEA. The CDR3 is made up of 12 amino acids. CDR3 sequence: CSVQGSNEKLFF. The DNA of the CDR3 is TGCAGCGTTCAGGGGAGCAATGAAAAACTGTTTTTT.

This clonotype was observed a few times. The gene calls are TRBV20-1 and TRBJ2-7, with a weak D call TRBD2 (5 bases). Germline assignment: CDR1 DFQATT and CDR2 SNEGSKA (reference sequence). The CDR3 is 15 amino acids. V lost 6 bases and J lost 3, with 21 bases in between. In DNA form, the CDR3 reads TGCAGTGCCGCACTTTCTAGCAGGTCCCGCTACGAGCAGTACTTC. Encoded protein: CSAALSSRSRYEQYF.

At least ten counts were recorded for this clonotype. J is TRBJ2-5 and V is TRBV19, with D hard to call. Germline loops: CDR1 LNHDA, CDR2 SQIVND (reference sequence). V was clipped by 9 bases and J by 3 bases, with 8 bases between them. This CDR3 is built from 11 residues. CDR3 in amino acids: CASSRKETQYF. CDR3 DNA sequence: TGTGCCAGCAGCAGAAAAGAGACCCAGTACTTC.

This clonotype turned up a few times. The chain employs TRBV15 and TRBJ1-2; D remains unclear. CDR3 length: 11 amino acids. CDR1 is LNHNV and CDR2 is YYDKDF in the germline V gene (reference sequence). The ends were cut back, 4 bases at V and 7 bases at J, with 7 bases in the middle. The CDR3 protein is CATSTGSGYTF. Written as DNA, the CDR3 is TGTGCCACCAGCACCGGGTCTGGCTACACCTTC.